This TCR beta chain was retrieved from a study of graft-versus-host responses after intestinal transplantation. This CDR3 contains 15 residues. Germline V gives CDR1 MDHEN, CDR2 SYDVKM. V gave up 4 bases and J gave up 1 base; unmatched junction bases: 7. Comment on this clone: No antigen is known for it.

Method: immunoSEQ multiplex PCR; TCRdb's copy keeps in-frame clones and lacks some. Of about 120,000 clones in the sample, 80% to 95% are singletons; the top ten hold more than 0.1%. The V gene is TRBV28, the J gene TRBJ2-7; 7 bases line up with TRBD1. This clonotype was obtained from a human donor who received an intestinal transplant. Here the sequenced sample was unstimulated CD4+ T cells sorted from spleen or lymph node cells, taken before intestinal transplant. The CDR3 DNA reads as TGTGCCAGCAGTTACGGGACAGTGGGGTCCTACGAGCAGTACTTC. Translating it yields CASSYGTVGSYEQYF.